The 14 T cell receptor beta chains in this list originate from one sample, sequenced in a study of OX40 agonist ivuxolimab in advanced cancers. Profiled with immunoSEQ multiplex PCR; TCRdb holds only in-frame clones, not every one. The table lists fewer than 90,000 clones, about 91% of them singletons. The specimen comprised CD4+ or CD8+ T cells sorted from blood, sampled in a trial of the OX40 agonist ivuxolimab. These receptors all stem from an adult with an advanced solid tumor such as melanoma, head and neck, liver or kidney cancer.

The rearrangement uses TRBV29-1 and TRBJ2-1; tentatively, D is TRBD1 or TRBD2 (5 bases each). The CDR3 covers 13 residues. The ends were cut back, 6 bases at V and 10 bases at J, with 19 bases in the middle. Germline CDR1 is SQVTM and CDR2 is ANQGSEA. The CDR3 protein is CSVRTTGPGEQFF. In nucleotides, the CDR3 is TGCAGCGTGAGGACCACAGGTCCGGGGGAGCAGTTCTTC.

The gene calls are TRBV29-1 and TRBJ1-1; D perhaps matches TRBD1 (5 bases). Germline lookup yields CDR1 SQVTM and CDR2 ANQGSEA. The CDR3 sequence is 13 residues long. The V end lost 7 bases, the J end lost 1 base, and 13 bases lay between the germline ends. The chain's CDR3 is CSDGGDSNTEAFF. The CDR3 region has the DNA TGCAGCGATGGGGGGGATTCGAACACTGAAGCTTTCTTT.

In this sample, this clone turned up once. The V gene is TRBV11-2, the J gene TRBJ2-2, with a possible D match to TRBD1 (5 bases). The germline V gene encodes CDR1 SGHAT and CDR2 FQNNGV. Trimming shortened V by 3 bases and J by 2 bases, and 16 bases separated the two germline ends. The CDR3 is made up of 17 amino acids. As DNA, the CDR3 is TGTGCCAGCAGCTTCCGATCGAGTCAGGGAAACACCGGGGAGCTGTTTTTT. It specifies CASSFRSSQGNTGELFF.

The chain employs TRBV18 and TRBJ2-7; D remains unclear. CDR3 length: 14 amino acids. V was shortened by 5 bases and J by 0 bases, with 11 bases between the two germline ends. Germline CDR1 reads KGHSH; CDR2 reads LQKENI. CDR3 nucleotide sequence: TGTGCCAGCTCAACTAATTCGGGCTCCTACGAGCAGTACGTC. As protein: CASSTNSGSYEQYV.

CDR3 sequence: CASGLQGADTQYF. DNA for the CDR3: TGTGCTAGTGGACTCCAGGGGGCAGATACGCAGTATTTT. The chain links TRBV12-5 to TRBJ2-3, with 7 bases fitting TRBD1. V was pared by 6 bases and J by 4 bases, with 4 bases of the junction left unmatched. Germline V CDR1 and CDR2: LGHNT, FRNRAP. CDR3 size: 13 residues.

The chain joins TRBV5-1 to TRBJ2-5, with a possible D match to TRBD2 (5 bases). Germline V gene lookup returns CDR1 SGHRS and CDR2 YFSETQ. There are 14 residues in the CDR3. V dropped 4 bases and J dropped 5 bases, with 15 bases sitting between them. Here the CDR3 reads CASSQERGGETQYF. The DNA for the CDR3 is TGCGCCAGCAGCCAAGAGCGAGGAGGCGAGACCCAGTACTTC.

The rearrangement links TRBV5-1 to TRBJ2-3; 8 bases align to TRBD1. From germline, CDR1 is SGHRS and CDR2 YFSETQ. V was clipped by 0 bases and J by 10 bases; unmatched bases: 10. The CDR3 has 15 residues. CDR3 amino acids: CASSLEGRGRGAQYF. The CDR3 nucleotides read TGCGCCAGCAGCTTGGAAGGCAGGGGGCGCGGAGCGCAGTATTTT.

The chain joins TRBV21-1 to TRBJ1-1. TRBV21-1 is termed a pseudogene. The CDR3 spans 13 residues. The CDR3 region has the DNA TGTGCCAGCAGCAAAATGTCGTACACTGAAGCTTTCTTT. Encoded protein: CASSKMSYTEAFF.

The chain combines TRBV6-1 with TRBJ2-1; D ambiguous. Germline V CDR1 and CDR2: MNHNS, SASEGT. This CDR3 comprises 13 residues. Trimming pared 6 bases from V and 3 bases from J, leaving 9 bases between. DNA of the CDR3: TGTGCCAGCAGGGTAGGGAACTACAATGAGCAGTTCTTC. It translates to CASRVGNYNEQFF.

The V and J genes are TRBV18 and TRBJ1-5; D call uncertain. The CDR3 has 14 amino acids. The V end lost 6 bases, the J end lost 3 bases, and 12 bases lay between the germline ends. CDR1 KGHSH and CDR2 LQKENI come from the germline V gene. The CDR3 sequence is CASSPGSDNQPQHF. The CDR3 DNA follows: TGTGCCAGCTCTCCTGGATCTGACAATCAGCCCCAGCATTTT.

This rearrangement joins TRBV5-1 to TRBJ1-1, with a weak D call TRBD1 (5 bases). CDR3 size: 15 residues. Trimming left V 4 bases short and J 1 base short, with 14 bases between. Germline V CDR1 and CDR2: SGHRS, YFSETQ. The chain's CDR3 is CASSPGGTANTEAFF. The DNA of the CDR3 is TGCGCCAGCAGCCCGGGGGGGACGGCGAACACTGAAGCTTTCTTT.

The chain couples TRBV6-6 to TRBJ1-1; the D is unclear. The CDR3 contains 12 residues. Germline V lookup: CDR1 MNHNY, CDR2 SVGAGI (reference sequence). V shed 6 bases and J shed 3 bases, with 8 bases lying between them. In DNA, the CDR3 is TGTGCCAGCAGAAGACGGTACACTGAAGCTTTCTTT. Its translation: CASRRRYTEAFF.

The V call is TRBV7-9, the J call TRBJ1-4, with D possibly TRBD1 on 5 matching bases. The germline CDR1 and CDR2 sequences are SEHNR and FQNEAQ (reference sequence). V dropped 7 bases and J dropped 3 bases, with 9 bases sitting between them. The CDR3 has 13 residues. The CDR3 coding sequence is TGTGCCAGCATACGAGGGGCTAATGAAAAACTGTTTTTT. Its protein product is CASIRGANEKLFF.

The CDR3 nucleotides are TGTGCCAGCAGTTTTAATGACCTGACGGGTGGCTACACCTTC. Amino acids: CASSFNDLTGGYTF. This chain joins TRBV28 and TRBJ1-2; D is unresolved. Germline CDR1 and CDR2: MDHEN and SYDVKM. V was trimmed by 3 bases and J by 7 bases, leaving 15 bases between them. The CDR3 is 14 amino acids.